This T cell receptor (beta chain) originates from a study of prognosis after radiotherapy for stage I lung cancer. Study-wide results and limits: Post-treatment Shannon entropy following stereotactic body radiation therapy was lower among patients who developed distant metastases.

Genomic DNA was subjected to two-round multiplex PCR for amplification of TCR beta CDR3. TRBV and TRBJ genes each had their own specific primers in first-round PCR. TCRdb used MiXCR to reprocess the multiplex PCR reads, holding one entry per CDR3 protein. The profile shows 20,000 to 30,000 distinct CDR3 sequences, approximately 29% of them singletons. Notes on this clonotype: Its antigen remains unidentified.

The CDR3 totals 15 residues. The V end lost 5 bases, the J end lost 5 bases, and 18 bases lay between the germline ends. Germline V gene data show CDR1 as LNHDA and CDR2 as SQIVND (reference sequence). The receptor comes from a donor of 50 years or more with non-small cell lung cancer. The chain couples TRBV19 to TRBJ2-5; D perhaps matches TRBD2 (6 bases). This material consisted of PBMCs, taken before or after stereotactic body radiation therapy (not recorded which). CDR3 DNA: TGTGCCAGTAGTGCCCTCGTAGGGGCGGGGGAGACCCAGTACTTC. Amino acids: CASSALVGAGETQYF.